Listed below are T cell receptor beta chains from one sample, sequenced in a study of CD8 T cells in ankylosing spondylitis. MiXCR was run by TCRdb on the 5' RACE reads, yielding one entry per CDR3 protein. The sample shows 250,000 to 300,000 distinct CDR3 sequences, around 20% of them seen only once. Sequencing used blood, either unsorted or a sorted T cell fraction (not recorded which). These receptors all come from a male donor with ankylosing spondylitis or in good health (not recorded which). CDR3s include the opening cysteine and the closing phenylalanine or tryptophan. Fields, in order: J gene, V gene, clone size, D gene, CDR3 protein, CDR3 DNA. D genes are given only for firm matches. A clone size is listed for some rows: how often the clone was seen (once, few, many), or a class if it is expanded.

>TRBJ2-2|TRBV7-9|-|-
CASSSGLLCWELFF
TGTGCCAGCAGCTCTGGGCTACTCTGCTGGGAGCTGTTTTTT
>TRBJ2-4|TRBV7-2|once|-
CASSKQGNIQYF
TGTGCCAGCAGCAAACAGGGAAACATTCAGTACTTC
>TRBJ2-3|TRBV24-1|-|-
CATSDPGVGDTQYF
TGTGCCACCAGTGACCCAGGGGTGGGCGATACGCAGTATTTT
>TRBJ2-2|TRBV9|few|TRBD1
CASSTKQGVGGELFF
TGTGCCAGCAGCACAAAACAGGGGGTAGGCGGGGAGCTGTTTTTT
>TRBJ2-2|TRBV12-3/TRBV12-4|few|-
CASSLVQVGGELFF
TGTGCCAGCAGTTTGGTACAGGTCGGCGGGGAGCTGTTTTTT
>TRBJ1-2|TRBV5-1|-|-
CASSLVADSSNYGYTF
TGCGCCAGCAGCTTGGTTGCCGACAGCTCTAACTATGGCTACACCTTC
>TRBJ2-3|TRBV9|few|TRBD2
CASQRERGDTQYF
TGTGCCAGCCAGAGGGAGCGGGGGGATACGCAGTATTTT
>TRBJ1-1|TRBV14|few|-
CASSQWGRRGTEAFF
TGTGCCAGCAGCCAATGGGGCAGGCGGGGCACTGAAGCTTTCTTT
>TRBJ1-2|TRBV19|-|-
CASRTGPGKQGSYGYTF
TGTGCCAGTAGGACCGGCCCCGGGAAACAGGGTTCCTATGGCTACACCTTC
>TRBJ1-5|TRBV5-1|few|TRBD1
CASSLGGGTGNQPQHF
TGCGCCAGCAGCTTGGGAGGGGGGACAGGAAATCAGCCCCAGCATTTT